At least ten counts were recorded for the clone carrying this T cell receptor (beta chain). Its antigen is currently unknown. TCRdb ran MiXCR on the multiplex PCR reads and lists one entry per CDR3 protein. The table lists about 230,000 distinct CDR3 sequences, less than 40% of them singletons. The data were obtained in a study of breast tumors, draining lymph nodes, adjacent tissues. Whole-study results and caveats: Compared with lymph nodes, tumors were less diverse; compared with nontumor tissue, more. The data were judged consistent with most tumor T cells coming from lymph node and expanding in tumor.

Samples came from axillary lymph nodes draining the breast cancer. V lost 7 bases and J lost 4; bases outside the gene matches: 13. CDR1 is SGHRS, CDR2 YFSETQ, per germline. The CDR3 length is 15 residues. The clonotype was recovered from a female donor with breast cancer. Some clones in this sample may be carry-over from other donors' samples. The specimen was axillary lymph node tissue. The rearrangement uses TRBV5-1 and TRBJ2-5; the match to TRBD1 covers 7 bases. The CDR3 DNA is TGCGCCAGCTCAACTGTGACAGGGCCTGGAGAGACCCAGTACTTC. It encodes CASSTVTGPGETQYF.